Listed below are T cell receptor beta chains from one sample, sequenced in a study of blood T cell repertoires in COVID-19. The assay was immunoSEQ multiplex PCR, and TCRdb's table has in-frame clones only and misses some. The table includes 180,000 or so clones, roughly 83% detected once. Sequences were obtained from PBMCs or T cells enriched from blood (not recorded which). The receptors here all came from a man aged 35 to 55 with acute COVID-19. CDR3s include the opening cysteine and the closing phenylalanine or tryptophan. D genes are given only for firm matches. Size is omitted from some rows. Given values are once, few, many or a class for expanded clones.

d_call clone_size j_call v_call cdr3_nt cdr3_aa
NA many TRBJ2-1 TRBV21-1 TGTGCCAGCAGCAAAGGGAGGGGATCCTACAATGAGCAGTTCTTC CASSKGRGSYNEQFF
NA NA TRBJ2-1 TRBV9 TGTGCCAGCAACCAACTAGTTGGCCCACCCAATGAGCAGTTCTTC CASNQLVGPPNEQFF
NA NA TRBJ1-5 TRBV12-2 TGTGCAAGTCGCTTGGGGAAGGGGGATCAGCCCCAGCATTTT CASRLGKGDQPQHF
NA NA TRBJ1-6 TRBV28 TGTGCCAGCAGTCCGTACAGGAATAATTCACCCCTCCACTTT CASSPYRNNSPLHF
TRBD1 NA TRBJ2-7 TRBV5-4 TGTGCCAGCAGCTTTTCCGGGACAGGGGGCGAGCAGTACTTC CASSFSGTGGEQYF
NA NA TRBJ2-1 TRBV27 TGTGCCAGCAGTTTATTTGCGGAAGGCAGTGAGCAGTTCTTC CASSLFAEGSEQFF
NA NA TRBJ2-5 TRBV5-6 TGTGCCAGCAGGGAAAGGGGTAAAGAGGAGACCCAGTACTTC CASRERGKEETQYF
TRBD1 NA TRBJ1-1 TRBV5-4 TGTGCCAGCAGCGGAGGGGGCAGGGACACTGAAGCTTTCTTT CASSGGGRDTEAFF
TRBD2 NA TRBJ2-2 TRBV5-1 TGCGCCAGCAGCCGACGGGGACTAGCGGGTCCGAACACCGGGGAGCTGTTTTTT CASSRRGLAGPNTGELFF
NA NA TRBJ2-7 TRBV7-2 TGTGCCAGCAGCTCTCGCACCAACTTCAACTACGAGCAGTACTTC CASSSRTNFNYEQYF
NA NA TRBJ1-5 TRBV30 TGTGCCTGGAGTGTCCAGGGTAGGGGCTCTAATCAGCCCCAGCATTTT CAWSVQGRGSNQPQHF
TRBD2 NA TRBJ2-7 TRBV28 TGTGCCAGCACATCATCGACTAGCGGAACCTACGAGCAGTACTTC CASTSSTSGTYEQYF
TRBD1 NA TRBJ1-6 TRBV3-1/TRBV3-2 TGTGCCAGCAGCCAACGTCCCGGGACAGGGACCAATTCACCCCTCCACTTT CASSQRPGTGTNSPLHF
NA NA TRBJ1-1 TRBV7-9 TGTGCCAGCAGCCCGGGACTGCAGAACACTGAAGCTTTCTTT CASSPGLQNTEAFF
NA NA TRBJ2-7 TRBV7-9 TGTGCCAGCAAAACGGCGGGGAGCCGCCACGAGCAGTACTTC CASKTAGSRHEQYF
NA NA TRBJ1-2 TRBV6-1 TGTGCCAGCAGTGAACGGATGGCCGCTTCCGGGTCTGGTTACACCTTC CASSERMAASGSGYTF
NA NA TRBJ1-2 TRBV7-8 TGTGCCAGCAGCTACGACGGAGACTCTAACTATGGCTACACCTTC CASSYDGDSNYGYTF
TRBD2 NA TRBJ2-7 TRBV28 TGTGCCAGCAGGACCGGGACTAGATCCTACGAGCAGTACTTC CASRTGTRSYEQYF
NA NA TRBJ2-1 TRBV27 TGTGCCCTACCTACGTATGAGCAGTTCTTC CALPTYEQFF
TRBD2 NA TRBJ2-7 TRBV4-2 TGTGCCAGCAGCCATGCCGGGACTAGCGGCTCCTACGAGCAGTACTTC CASSHAGTSGSYEQYF
NA NA TRBJ1-5 TRBV28 TGTGCCAGCACCCCCGCTCGGAATCAGCCCCAGCATTTT CASTPARNQPQHF
NA NA TRBJ2-7 TRBV7-9 TGTGCCAGCACCTCCAAGGTCCAGGACTACGAGCAGTACTTC CASTSKVQDYEQYF
TRBD1 NA TRBJ2-4 TRBV27 TGTGCCAGCAGTAGGGGACAGGGTTGGACCAAAAACATTCAGTACTTC CASSRGQGWTKNIQYF
TRBD2 NA TRBJ2-1 TRBV4-1 TGCGCCAGCAGCCACACTCCCGGAGCGGGAGCAGGCCACAATGAGCAGTTCTTC CASSHTPGAGAGHNEQFF
NA NA TRBJ1-5 TRBV15 TGTGCCACCAGCAGAGAGCGGTCAGCCAATCAGCCCCAGCATTTT CATSRERSANQPQHF
NA NA TRBJ1-6 TRBV6-5 TGTGCCAGCCAGCCAGAGGGCAATTCACCCCTCCACTTT CASQPEGNSPLHF
NA NA TRBJ2-1 TRBV5-1 TGCGCCAGCAGCTCGGCCTCCTCAGGGAATGAGCAGTTCTTC CASSSASSGNEQFF
NA NA TRBJ1-5 TRBV27 TGTGCCAGCAGTTTAGTAGGGGAATATCAGCCCCAGCATTTT CASSLVGEYQPQHF
NA NA TRBJ1-2 TRBV4-1 TGCGCCAGCAGTACGACAGGCGCTTGGGGCTACACCTTC CASSTTGAWGYTF
TRBD1 NA TRBJ2-1 TRBV7-8 TGTGCCAGCAGCGGCACAGGGGGCTTGTACAATGAGCAGTTCTTC CASSGTGGLYNEQFF
NA NA TRBJ2-7 TRBV28 TGTGCCAGCAGATACCCTGGCTCGGGAACCCTCTATGAGCAGTACTTC CASRYPGSGTLYEQYF
NA NA TRBJ2-3 TRBV10-3 TGTGCCATCAGAGCCCCTCAGCGCGCTAGCACAGATACGCAGTATTTT CAIRAPQRASTDTQYF
NA NA TRBJ2-2 TRBV9 TGTGCCAGCGGGAGTGGGAACACCGGGGAGCTGTTTTTT CASGSGNTGELFF
NA NA TRBJ2-6 TRBV7-9 TGTGCCAGCAGCTTCGTCAGGGGCTCTGGGGCCAACGTCCTGACTTTC CASSFVRGSGANVLTF
NA NA TRBJ2-3 TRBV11-2 TGTGCCAGCAGCTTAATGACAGGCCGCGATACGCAGTATTTT CASSLMTGRDTQYF
TRBD2 once TRBJ2-1 TRBV30 TGTGCCTGGAGAGCGGGAGGGCCTGTCTATGAGCAGTTCTTC CAWRAGGPVYEQFF
TRBD2 NA TRBJ2-2 TRBV10-3 TGTGCCATCAGGGATAGCGGGAGAACCACCGGGGAGCTGTTTTTT CAIRDSGRTTGELFF
NA NA TRBJ1-1 TRBV2 TGTGCCAGCGAAATAGACCCAGGAACCGGAGCTTTCTTT CASEIDPGTGAFF
NA NA TRBJ1-2 TRBV7-9 TGTGCCAGCAGCTTTCAGGAGGGCTATGGCTACACCTTC CASSFQEGYGYTF
TRBD1 NA TRBJ1-2 TRBV4-2 TGTGCCAGCGCGCCCAAGACAGGGATAAATGGCTACACCTTC CASAPKTGINGYTF
TRBD2 NA TRBJ2-1 TRBV7-2 TGTGCCAGCAGCACCCGGACTAGCGGGAGCTATGAGCAGTTCTTC CASSTRTSGSYEQFF
TRBD1 NA TRBJ1-2 TRBV5-1 TGCGCCAGCAGCTTGGGGACAGGGGGCACCTATGGCTACACCTTC CASSLGTGGTYGYTF
NA once TRBJ2-3 TRBV5-6 TGTGCCAGCAGCTTCAGACAGGTAGATACGCAGTATTTT CASSFRQVDTQYF
NA NA TRBJ2-2 TRBV2 TGTGCCAGCAACAGGATGAACACCGGGGAGCTGTTTTTT CASNRMNTGELFF
TRBD2 NA TRBJ2-5 TRBV5-1 TGCGCCACTGTCCCCGGGACTAGCGGTCAAGAGACCCAGTACTTC CATVPGTSGQETQYF
NA NA TRBJ1-5 TRBV7-9 TGTGCCAGCAGCTTAGTTGGGGGCAGGGAGCCCCAGCATTTT CASSLVGGREPQHF
NA NA TRBJ1-1 TRBV7-9 TGTGCCAGCAGCCCCCGTAACACTGAAGCTTTCTTT CASSPRNTEAFF
TRBD2 once TRBJ2-1 TRBV28 TGTGCCAGCAGTTTGGAAGGGGCGGCGGGAGGGAACAATGAGCAGTTCTTC CASSLEGAAGGNNEQFF
TRBD2 once TRBJ2-1 TRBV5-4 TGTGCCAGCAGCCAGGGGACTAGCGGCTACAATGAGCAGTTCTTC CASSQGTSGYNEQFF
NA NA TRBJ1-5 TRBV30 TGTGCCTGGAATACTCGGGGGGATCAGCCCCAGCATTTT CAWNTRGDQPQHF
TRBD1 NA TRBJ1-4 TRBV6-5 TGTGCCAGCACGGGAGCCCGGGACAGGGAAGGAAAACTGTTTTTT CASTGARDREGKLFF
TRBD2 NA TRBJ2-2 TRBV9 TGTGCCAGCAGCGTAGTTGATGTACTAGCGGGGACCGGGGAGCTGTTTTTT CASSVVDVLAGTGELFF
NA NA TRBJ1-1 TRBV10-3 TGTGCCATCAGCCGGGGGGAGAACACTGAAGCTTTCTTT CAISRGENTEAFF
NA NA TRBJ1-6 TRBV2 TGTGCCAGCAGCCCCCTACCTCAATCACCCCTCCACTTT CASSPLPQSPLHF
TRBD2 NA TRBJ2-1 TRBV29-1 TGCAGCGTTGAAGAACTAGCGGGAGTTTACAATGAGCAGTTCTTC CSVEELAGVYNEQFF
NA NA TRBJ1-1 TRBV5-6 TGTGCCAGCAGCTGGGGACTCGATGGGGTGAACTTT CASSWGLDGVNF